A selection of T cell receptor beta chains follows, all from one sample in a study of memory CD4+ T cells and cytomegalovirus serostatus. Method: immunoSEQ multiplex PCR; TCRdb's copy keeps in-frame clones and lacks some. The table has approximately 46,000 clones, 70% to 80% seen once. Sequenced input: memory CD4+ T cells from blood. These receptors came from an adult in good health and CMV-seronegative. Both conserved end residues are part of each CDR3.

V gene	J gene	CDR3 protein
TRBV14	TRBJ2-7	CASSHWSGRPYEQYF
TRBV5-5	TRBJ2-4	CASSLQGIAKNIQYF
TRBV11-3	TRBJ2-2	CASSSPLARFRTGELFF
TRBV6-5	TRBJ1-2	CASRLQEGGYTF
TRBV9	TRBJ2-2	CASSRGGKNTGELFF
TRBV16	TRBJ1-2	CASSQSTTGDGYTF
TRBV13	TRBJ1-1	CASSLVWMNTEAFF
TRBV18	TRBJ1-1	CASAGDTEAFF
TRBV30	TRBJ1-2	CAWSVQNYGYTF
TRBV7-9	TRBJ2-5	CASTLPDLGETQYF
TRBV7-2	TRBJ2-3	CASSTRTGKWDTQYF
TRBV5-1	TRBJ2-3	CASSWGLAGGPDTQYF
TRBV19	TRBJ2-5	CASGTYGTQYF
TRBV9	TRBJ2-5	CASQAGKYF
TRBV10-1	TRBJ2-7	CASSPDHTYEQYF
TRBV5-6	TRBJ1-1	CASSLQGGRTEAFF
TRBV7-9	TRBJ2-7	CASSFIATYEQYF
TRBV7-2	TRBJ2-5	CASSFGGGPETQYF
TRBV11-3	TRBJ2-3	CASSLGLENTDTQYF
TRBV21-1	TRBJ2-3	CASSKSLCGRADTQYF
TRBV5-4	NA	CASSPGPVRAYEQYF
TRBV19	TRBJ1-1	CASSSPGTGDTEAFF
TRBV7-9	TRBJ1-1	CASRPRTPDTEAFF
TRBV14	TRBJ1-4	CASSQELGRGPRTNEKLFF
TRBV5-6	TRBJ1-2	CASSREAGYTF
TRBV29-1	TRBJ2-3	CSVGGRTSTDTQYF
TRBV6-5	TRBJ2-1	CASTSPSGGDNEQFF